This TCR beta chain was documented in a study of cytomegalovirus exposure and HLA in healthy donors. Study context: Of some 410 genotyped donors, 80% to 85% grouped in the Caucasian-associated ancestry cluster.

Primers included in the PCR were 60 Vbeta and 13 Jbeta primers. Repertoires were generated with immunoSEQ multiplex PCR, while TCRdb's copy carries only in-frame clones and drops some. The repertoire holds about 170,000 clones, over 80% seen once, with 0.95% to 1.5% in the top ten. CDR1 SGHRS and CDR2 YFSETQ come from the germline V gene. There are 15 residues in the CDR3. The chain has TRBV5-1 and TRBJ2-5; 8 bases map to TRBD1. The better agreement between TRBJ2-7 and the DNA end casts doubt on the J call. This clonotype originated in a boy between 2 and 10 years old in good health and CMV-seronegative. The sample taken for sequencing was PBMCs. The CDR3 DNA follows: TGCGCCAGCAGCCGCGGACAGGGAAGCTCCTACGAGCAGTACTTC. This translates into CASSRGQGSSYEQYF.